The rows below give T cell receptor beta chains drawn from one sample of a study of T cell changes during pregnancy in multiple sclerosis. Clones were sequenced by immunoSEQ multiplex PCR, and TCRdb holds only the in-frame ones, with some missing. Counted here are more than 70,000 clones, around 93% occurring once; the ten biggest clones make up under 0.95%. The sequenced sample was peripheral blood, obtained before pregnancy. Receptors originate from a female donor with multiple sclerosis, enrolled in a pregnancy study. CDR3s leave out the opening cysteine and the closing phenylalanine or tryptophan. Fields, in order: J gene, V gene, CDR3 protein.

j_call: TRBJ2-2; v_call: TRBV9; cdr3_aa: ASSVTGQGPAGELF
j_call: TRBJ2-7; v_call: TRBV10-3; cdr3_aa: AIRPQERTGGPYEQY
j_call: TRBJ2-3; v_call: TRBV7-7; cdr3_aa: ASSSGLASTDTQY
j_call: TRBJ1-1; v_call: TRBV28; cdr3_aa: ASSKLGRGQGVKGLEAF
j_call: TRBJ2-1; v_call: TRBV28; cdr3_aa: ASSWTSGNHNEQF
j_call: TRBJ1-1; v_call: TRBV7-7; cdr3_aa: ASSHLRGQGDAF
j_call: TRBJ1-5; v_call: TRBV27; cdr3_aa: ASSSRRGGSGPQH
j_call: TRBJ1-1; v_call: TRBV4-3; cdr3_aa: ASSQGLSTLNTEAF
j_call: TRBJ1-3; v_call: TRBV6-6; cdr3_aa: ASSLGGASAGNTIY
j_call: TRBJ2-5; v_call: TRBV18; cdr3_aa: ASSPGQGALVAQETQY
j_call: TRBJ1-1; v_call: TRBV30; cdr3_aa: AWSRPGNTEAF
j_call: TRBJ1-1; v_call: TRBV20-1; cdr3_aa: SANHREEAF
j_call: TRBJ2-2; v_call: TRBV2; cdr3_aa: ASRLAGVRTGELF
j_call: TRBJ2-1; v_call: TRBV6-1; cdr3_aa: ASSGGLMSVDNEQF
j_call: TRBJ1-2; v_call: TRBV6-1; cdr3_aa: ASRPGTGRYGYT
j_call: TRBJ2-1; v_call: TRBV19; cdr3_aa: ASSIGIDRGKQF
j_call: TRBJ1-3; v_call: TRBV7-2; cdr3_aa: ASSLGLNSGNTIY
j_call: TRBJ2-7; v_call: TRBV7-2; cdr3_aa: ASSSTGSSYEQY
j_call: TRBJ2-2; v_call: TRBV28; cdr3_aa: ASIGLAPTGELF
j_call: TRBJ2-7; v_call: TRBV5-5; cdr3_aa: ASSSGTANYEQY
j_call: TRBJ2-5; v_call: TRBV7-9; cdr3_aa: ASSLGLAGGPETQY
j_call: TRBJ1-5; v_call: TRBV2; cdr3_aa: ASSPTGSNQPQH
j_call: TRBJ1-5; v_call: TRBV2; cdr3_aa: ASSETPTGLHQPQH
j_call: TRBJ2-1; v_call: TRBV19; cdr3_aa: ASSMAISSYNEQF
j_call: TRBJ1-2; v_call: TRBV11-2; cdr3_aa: ASSPGTAYGYT
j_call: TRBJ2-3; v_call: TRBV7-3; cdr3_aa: ASSFLPGLAGEVSDTQY
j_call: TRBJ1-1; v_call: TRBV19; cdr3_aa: ASSIGWGPGTEAF
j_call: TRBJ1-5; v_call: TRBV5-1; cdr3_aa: ASSLETPPPGWNNQPQH
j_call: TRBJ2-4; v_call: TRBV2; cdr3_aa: ASRLSLAKNIQY
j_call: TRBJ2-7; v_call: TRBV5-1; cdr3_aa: ASSQWTDTTYEQY
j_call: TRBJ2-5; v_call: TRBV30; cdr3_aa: AWNGRAGETQY
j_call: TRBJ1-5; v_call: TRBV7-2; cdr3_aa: ASSLFGGESNQPQH
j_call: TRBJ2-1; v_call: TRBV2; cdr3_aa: ASSKTGGLISNEQF
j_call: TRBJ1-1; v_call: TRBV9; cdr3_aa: ASSVVTGPLNTEAF
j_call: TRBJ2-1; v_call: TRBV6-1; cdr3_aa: ASSEGREVLNEQF
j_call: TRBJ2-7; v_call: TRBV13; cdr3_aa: ASSPSQGLLALAYEQY
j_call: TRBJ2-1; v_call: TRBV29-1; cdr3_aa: SVESGRAGNEQF
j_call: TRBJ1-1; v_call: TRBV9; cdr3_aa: ASTEGGGRSTEAF
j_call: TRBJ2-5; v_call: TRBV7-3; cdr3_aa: ASSLIRGAHQTQY
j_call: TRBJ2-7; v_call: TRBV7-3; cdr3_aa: ASSPQGADYEQY
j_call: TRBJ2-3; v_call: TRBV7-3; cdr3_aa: ASSLTGQSTDTQY
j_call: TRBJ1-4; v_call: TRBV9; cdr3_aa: ASSVSGQPHEKLF
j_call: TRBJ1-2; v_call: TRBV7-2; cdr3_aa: ASSLGEDNYGYT
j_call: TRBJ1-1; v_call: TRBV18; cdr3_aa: ASSPQGYTEAF
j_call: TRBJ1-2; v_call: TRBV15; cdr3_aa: ATSRAPDSFYGYT
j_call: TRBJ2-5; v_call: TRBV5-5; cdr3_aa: ASSLAARTQETQY
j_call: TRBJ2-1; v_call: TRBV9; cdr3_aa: ASSPHLAGDSF
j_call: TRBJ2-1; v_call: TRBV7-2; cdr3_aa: ASSLPGQFNNEQF
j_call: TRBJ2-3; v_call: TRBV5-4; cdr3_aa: ASSFSLVETDTQY
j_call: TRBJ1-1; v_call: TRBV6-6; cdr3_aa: ASSSADRNTEAF
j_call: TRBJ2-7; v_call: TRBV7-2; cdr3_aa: ASSLGQGTSEQY
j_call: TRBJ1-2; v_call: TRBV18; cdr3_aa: ASSLGQGLGYT
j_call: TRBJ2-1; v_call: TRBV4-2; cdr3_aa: ASSPRSERTSSYNEQF
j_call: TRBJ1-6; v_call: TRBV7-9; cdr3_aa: ASSLASTGHNSPLH
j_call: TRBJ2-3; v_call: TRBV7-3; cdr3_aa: ASSLSSGIGTDTQY
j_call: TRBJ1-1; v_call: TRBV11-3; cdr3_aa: ASSWGQGEKDTEAF
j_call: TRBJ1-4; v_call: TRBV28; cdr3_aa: ASNSGGEKLF